This TCR beta chain emerged from a study of T cell repertoires in cytomegalovirus infection. Whole-study context: Indicated by public TCR beta signatures were CMV infection and matching HLA type. Findings and limits, study-wide: Predominance within the ex vivo response was attributable to HLA-C-restricted CMV-specific TCR beta clonotypes. There were carriers of CMV plus the relevant HLA, and cumulative public TCR beta family frequency identified them.

V lost 2 bases and J 7 bases, leaving 8 bases between the germline ends. The CDR3 is 12 residues long. Looked up from germline, CDR1 is SNHLY and CDR2 is FYNNEI. TCRdb reprocessed the reads with MiXCR, giving one entry per CDR3 protein. The table includes roughly 140,000 distinct CDR3 sequences, 23% detected once. Turning to this clonotype: Its antigen is not known.

This sequence originates from a human donor in good health (CMV status not recorded). Some clones in this sample may be carry-over from other donors' samples. Sequencing used PBMCs. The chain is built from TRBV2 and TRBJ1-2; tentative D call: TRBD1 (6 bases). The CDR3 bases are TGTGCCAGCAGTGAAACAGGGACTGGCTACACCTTC. This encodes CASSETGTGYTF.